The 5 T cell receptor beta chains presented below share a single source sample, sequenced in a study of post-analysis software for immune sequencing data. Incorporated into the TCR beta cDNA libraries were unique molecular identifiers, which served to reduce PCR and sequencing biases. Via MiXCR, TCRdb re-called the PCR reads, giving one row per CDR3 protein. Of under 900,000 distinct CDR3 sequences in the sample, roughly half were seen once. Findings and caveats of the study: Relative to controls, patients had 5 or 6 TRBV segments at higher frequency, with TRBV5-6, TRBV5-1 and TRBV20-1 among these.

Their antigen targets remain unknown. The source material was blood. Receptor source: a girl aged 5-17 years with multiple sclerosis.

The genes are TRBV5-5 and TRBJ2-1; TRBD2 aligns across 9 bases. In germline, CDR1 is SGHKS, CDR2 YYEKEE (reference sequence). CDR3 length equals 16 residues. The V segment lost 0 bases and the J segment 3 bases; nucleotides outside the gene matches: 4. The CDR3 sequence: CASSLVLAGIYNEQFF. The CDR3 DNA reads TGTGCCAGCAGCTTGGTGCTAGCGGGGATCTACAATGAGCAGTTCTTC.

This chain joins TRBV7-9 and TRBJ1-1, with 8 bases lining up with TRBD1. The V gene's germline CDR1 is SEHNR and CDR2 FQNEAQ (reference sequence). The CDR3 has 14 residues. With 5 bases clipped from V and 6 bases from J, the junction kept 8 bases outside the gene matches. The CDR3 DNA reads TGTGCCAGCAGCCCACCGGGACAGGCCTCTGAAGCTTTCTTT. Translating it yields CASSPPGQASEAFF. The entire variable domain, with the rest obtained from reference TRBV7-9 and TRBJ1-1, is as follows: DTGVSQNPRHKITKRGQNVTFRCDPISEHNRLYWYRQTLGQGPEFLTYFQNEAQLEKSRLLSDRFSAERPKGSFSTLEIQRTEQGDSAMYLCASSPPGQASEAFFGQGTRLTVV.

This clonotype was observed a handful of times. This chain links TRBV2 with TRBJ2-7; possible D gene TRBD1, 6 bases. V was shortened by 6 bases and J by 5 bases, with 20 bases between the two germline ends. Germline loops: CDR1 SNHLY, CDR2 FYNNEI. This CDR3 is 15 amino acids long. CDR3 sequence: CASSDQPYGTNEQYF. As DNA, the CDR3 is TGTGCCAGCAGCGACCAACCCTACGGGACAAACGAGCAGTACTTC.

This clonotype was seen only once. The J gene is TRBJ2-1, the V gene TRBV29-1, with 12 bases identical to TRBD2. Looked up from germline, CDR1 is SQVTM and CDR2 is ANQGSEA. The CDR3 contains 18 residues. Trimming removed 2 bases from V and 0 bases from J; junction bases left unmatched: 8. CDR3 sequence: CSVELLAGGPSSYNEQFF. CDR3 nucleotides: TGCAGCGTTGAATTACTAGCGGGGGGCCCCAGCTCCTACAATGAGCAGTTCTTC.

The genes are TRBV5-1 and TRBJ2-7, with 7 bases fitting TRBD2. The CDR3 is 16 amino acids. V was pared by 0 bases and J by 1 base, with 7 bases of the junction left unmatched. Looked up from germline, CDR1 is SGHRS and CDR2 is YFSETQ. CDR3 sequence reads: CASSLEGGSKSYEQYF. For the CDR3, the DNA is TGCGCCAGCAGCTTGGAGGGAGGGTCTAAATCCTACGAGCAGTACTTC.